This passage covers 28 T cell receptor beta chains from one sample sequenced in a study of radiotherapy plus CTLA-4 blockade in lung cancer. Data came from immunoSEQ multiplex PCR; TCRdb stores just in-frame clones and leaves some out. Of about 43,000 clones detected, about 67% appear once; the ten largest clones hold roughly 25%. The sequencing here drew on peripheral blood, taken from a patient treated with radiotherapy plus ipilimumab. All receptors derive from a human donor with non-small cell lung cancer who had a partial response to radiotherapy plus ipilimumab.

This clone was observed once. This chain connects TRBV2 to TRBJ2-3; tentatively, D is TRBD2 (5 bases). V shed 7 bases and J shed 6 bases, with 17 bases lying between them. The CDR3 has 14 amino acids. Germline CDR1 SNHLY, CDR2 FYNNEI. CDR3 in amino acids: CASTSRTPVDTQYF. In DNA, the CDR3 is TGTGCCAGCACCTCCCGGACTCCCGTCGATACGCAGTATTTT.

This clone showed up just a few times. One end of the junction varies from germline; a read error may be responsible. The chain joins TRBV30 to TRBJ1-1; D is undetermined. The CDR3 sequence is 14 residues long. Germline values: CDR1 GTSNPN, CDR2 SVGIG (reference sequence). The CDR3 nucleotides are TGTGCCTGGGATGGGCTCGTACTGAACTCTGAAGCTTTCTTT. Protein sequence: CAWDGLVLNSEAFF.

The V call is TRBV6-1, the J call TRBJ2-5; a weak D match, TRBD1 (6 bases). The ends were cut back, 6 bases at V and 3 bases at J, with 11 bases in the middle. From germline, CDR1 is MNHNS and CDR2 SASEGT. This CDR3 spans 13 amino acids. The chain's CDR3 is CASSWGQKETQYF. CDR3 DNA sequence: TGTGCCAGCAGCTGGGGACAAAAAGAGACCCAGTACTTC.

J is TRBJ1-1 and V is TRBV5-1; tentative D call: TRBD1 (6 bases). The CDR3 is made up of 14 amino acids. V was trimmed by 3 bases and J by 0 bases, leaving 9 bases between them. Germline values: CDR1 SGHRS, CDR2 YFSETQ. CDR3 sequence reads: CASSSRGLNTEAFF. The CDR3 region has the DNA TGCGCCAGCAGCTCCAGGGGCCTGAACACTGAAGCTTTCTTT. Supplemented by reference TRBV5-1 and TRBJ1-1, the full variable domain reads KAGVTQTPRYLIKTRGQQVTLSCSPISGHRSVSWYQQTPGQGLQFLFEYFSETQRNKGNFPGRFSGRQFSNSRSEMNVSTLELGDSALYLCASSSRGLNTEAFFGQGTRLTVV.

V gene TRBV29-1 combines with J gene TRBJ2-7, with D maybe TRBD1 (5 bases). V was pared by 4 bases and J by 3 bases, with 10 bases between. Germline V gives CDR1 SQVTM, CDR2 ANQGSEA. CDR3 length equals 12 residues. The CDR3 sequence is CSVGITGYEQYF. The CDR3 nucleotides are TGCAGCGTTGGGATTACAGGCTACGAGCAGTACTTC.

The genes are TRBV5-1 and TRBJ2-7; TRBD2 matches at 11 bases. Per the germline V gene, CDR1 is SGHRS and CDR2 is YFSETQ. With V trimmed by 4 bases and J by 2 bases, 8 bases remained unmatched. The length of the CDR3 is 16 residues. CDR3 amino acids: CASSVDGTSGPYEQYF. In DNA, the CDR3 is TGCGCCAGCAGCGTCGACGGGACTAGCGGCCCCTACGAGCAGTACTTC.

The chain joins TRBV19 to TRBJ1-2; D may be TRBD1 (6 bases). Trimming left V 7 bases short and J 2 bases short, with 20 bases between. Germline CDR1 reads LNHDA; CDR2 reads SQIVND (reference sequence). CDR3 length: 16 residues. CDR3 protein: CASTTGTLRVNYGYTF. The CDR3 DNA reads TGTGCCAGTACCACCGGGACACTTAGGGTAAACTATGGCTACACCTTC. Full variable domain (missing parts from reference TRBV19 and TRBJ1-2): DGGITQSPKYLFRKEGQNVTLSCEQNLNHDAMYWYRQDPGQGLRLIYYSQIVNDFQKGDIAEGYSVSREKKESFPLTVTSAQKNPTAFYLCASTTGTLRVNYGYTFGSGTRLTVV.

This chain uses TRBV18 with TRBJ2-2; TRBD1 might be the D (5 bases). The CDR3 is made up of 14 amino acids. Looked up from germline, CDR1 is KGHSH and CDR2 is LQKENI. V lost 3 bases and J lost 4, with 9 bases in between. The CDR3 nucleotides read TGTGCCAGCTCACCCCGACAGCTCACCGGGGAGCTGTTTTTT. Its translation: CASSPRQLTGELFF.

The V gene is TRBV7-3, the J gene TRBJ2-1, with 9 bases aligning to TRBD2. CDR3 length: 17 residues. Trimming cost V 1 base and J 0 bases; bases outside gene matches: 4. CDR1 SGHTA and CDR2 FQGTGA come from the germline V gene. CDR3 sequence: CASSLNRGGGSYNEQFF. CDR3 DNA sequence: TGTGCCAGCAGCTTAAACCGCGGGGGGGGCTCCTACAATGAGCAGTTCTTC. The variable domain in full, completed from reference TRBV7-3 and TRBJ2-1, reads GAGVSQTPSNKVTEKGKYVELRCDPISGHTALYWYRQSLGQGPEFLIYFQGTGAADDSGLPNDRFFAVRPEGSVSTLKIQRTERGDSAVYLCASSLNRGGGSYNEQFFGPGTRLTVL.

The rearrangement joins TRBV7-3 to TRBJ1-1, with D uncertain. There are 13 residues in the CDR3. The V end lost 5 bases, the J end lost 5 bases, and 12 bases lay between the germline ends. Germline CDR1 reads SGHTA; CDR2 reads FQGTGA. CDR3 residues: CASSQQSRTEAFF. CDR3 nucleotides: TGTGCCAGCAGCCAACAGTCGAGAACTGAAGCTTTCTTT.

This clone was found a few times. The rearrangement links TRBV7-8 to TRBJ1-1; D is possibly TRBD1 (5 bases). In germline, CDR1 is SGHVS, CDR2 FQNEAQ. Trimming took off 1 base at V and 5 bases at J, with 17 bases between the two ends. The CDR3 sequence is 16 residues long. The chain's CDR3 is CASSLGWGESTTEAFF. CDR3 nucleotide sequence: TGTGCCAGCAGCTTAGGGTGGGGCGAAAGTACAACTGAAGCTTTCTTT.

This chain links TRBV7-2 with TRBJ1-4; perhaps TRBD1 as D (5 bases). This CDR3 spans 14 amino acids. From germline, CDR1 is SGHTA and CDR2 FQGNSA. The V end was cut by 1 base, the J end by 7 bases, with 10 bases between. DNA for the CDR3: TGTGCCAGCAGCTTAGGGCAGGGTAGTGAAAAACTGTTTTTT. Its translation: CASSLGQGSEKLFF.

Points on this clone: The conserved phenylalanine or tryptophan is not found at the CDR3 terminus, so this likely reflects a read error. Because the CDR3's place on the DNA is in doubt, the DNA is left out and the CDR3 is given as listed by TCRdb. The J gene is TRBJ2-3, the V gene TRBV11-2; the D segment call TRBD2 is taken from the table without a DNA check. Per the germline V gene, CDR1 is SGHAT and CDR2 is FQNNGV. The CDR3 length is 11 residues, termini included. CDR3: CASSLARDFLL.

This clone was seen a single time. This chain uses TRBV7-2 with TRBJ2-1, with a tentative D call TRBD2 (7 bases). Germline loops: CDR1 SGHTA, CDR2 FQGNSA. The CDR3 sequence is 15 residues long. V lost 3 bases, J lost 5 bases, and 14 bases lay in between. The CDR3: CASSLGGAGDNEQFF. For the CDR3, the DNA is TGTGCCAGCAGCTTGGGGGGGGCAGGCGACAATGAGCAGTTCTTC.

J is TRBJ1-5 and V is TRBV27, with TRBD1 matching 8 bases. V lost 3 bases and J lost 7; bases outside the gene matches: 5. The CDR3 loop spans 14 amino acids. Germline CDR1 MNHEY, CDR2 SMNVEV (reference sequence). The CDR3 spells CASSFTGGRQPQHF. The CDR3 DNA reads TGTGCCAGCAGTTTTACAGGGGGTAGGCAGCCCCAGCATTTT.

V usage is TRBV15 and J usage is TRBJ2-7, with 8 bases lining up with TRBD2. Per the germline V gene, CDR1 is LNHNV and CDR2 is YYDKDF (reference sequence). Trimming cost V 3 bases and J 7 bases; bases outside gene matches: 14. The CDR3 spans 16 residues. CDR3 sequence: CATSRGSSGRGKEQYF. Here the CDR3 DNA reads TGTGCCACCAGCAGGGGATCGAGCGGGAGAGGAAAAGAGCAGTACTTC.

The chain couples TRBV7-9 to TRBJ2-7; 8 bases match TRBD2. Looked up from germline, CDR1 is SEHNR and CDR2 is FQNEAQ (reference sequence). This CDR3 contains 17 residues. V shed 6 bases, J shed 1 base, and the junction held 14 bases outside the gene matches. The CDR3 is CASRPGGGTYASYEQYF. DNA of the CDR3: TGTGCCAGCAGACCGGGAGGGGGGACTTATGCTTCCTACGAGCAGTACTTC. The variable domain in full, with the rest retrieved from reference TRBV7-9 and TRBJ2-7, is DTGVSQNPRHKITKRGQNVTFRCDPISEHNRLYWYRQTLGQGPEFLTYFQNEAQLEKSRLLSDRFSAERPKGSFSTLEIQRTEQGDSAMYLCASRPGGGTYASYEQYFGPGTRLTVT.

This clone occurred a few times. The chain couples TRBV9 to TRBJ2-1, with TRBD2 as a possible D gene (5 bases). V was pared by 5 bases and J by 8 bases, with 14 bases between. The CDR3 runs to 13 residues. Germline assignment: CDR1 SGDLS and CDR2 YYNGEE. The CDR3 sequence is CASSRDPGDEQFF. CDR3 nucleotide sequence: TGTGCCAGCAGTCGGGATCCCGGCGATGAGCAGTTCTTC.

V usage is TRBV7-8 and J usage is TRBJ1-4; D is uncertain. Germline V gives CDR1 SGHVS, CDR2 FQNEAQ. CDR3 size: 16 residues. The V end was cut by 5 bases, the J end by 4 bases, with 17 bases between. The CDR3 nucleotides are TGTGCCAGCAGCAAAGGCCCGGGTCGGAATAATGAAAAACTGTTTTTT. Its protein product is CASSKGPGRNNEKLFF.

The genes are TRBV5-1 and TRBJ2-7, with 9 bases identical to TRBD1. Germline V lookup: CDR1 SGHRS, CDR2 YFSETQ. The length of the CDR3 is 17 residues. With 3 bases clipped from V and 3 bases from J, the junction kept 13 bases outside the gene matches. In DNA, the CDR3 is TGCGCCAGCAGCTCATATCCCCTGGACAGGGGCTACTACGAGCAGTACTTC. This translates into CASSSYPLDRGYYEQYF.

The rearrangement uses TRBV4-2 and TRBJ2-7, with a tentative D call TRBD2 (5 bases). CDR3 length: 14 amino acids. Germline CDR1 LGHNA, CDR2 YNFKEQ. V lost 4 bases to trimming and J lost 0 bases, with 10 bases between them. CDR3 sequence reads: CASSPERGSYEQYF. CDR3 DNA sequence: TGTGCCAGCAGCCCGGAACGGGGCTCCTACGAGCAGTACTTC.

The CDR3 coding sequence is TGTGCCAGCAGCCTACAAGGGGCCAAAGCCAATGGCTACACCTTC. It translates to CASSLQGAKANGYTF. The rearrangement links TRBV7-9 to TRBJ1-2, with D maybe TRBD1 (5 bases). V was trimmed by 5 bases and J by 6 bases, leaving 19 bases between them. There are 15 residues in the CDR3. CDR1 and CDR2 from the germline V gene are SEHNR and FQNEAQ (reference sequence).

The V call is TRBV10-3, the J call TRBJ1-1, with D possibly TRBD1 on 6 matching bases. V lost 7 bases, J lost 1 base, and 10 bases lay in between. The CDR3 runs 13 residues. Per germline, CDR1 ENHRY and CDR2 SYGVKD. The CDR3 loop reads CAIMSTGNTEAFF. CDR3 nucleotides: TGTGCCATCATGTCGACAGGGAACACTGAAGCTTTCTTT.

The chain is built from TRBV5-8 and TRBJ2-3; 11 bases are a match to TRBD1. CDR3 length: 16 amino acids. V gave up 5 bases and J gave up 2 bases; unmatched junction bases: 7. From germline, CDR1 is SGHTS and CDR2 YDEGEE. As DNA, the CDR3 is TGTGCCAGCAGATCCGGGACAGGGGGTTTCACAGATACGCAGTATTTT. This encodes CASRSGTGGFTDTQYF.

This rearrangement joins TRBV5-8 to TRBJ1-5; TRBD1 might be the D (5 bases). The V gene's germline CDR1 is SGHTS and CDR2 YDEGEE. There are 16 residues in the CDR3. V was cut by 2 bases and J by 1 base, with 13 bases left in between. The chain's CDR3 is CASSLGTGGSNQPQHF. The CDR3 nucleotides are TGTGCCAGCAGCTTAGGTACGGGGGGAAGCAATCAGCCCCAGCATTTT.

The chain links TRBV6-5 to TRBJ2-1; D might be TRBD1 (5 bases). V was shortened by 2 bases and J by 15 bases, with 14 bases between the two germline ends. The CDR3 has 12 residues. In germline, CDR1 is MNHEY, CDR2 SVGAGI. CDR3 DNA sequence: TGTGCCAGCAGTTACCAAGGGGTGAACCCGTTCTTC. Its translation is CASSYQGVNPFF.

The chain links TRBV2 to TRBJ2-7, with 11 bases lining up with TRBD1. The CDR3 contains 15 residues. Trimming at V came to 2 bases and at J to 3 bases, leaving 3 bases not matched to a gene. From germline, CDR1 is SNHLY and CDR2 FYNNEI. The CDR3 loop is CASSETGTGGYEQYF. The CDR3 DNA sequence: TGTGCCAGCAGTGAAACCGGGACAGGGGGCTACGAGCAGTACTTC.

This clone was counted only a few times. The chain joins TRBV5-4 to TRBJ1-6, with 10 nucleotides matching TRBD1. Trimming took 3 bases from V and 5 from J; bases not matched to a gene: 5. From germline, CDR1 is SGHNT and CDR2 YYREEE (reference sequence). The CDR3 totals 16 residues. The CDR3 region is CASSSRDRGNNSPLHF. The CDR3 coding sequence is TGTGCCAGCAGCTCACGGGACAGGGGAAATAATTCACCCCTCCACTTT.